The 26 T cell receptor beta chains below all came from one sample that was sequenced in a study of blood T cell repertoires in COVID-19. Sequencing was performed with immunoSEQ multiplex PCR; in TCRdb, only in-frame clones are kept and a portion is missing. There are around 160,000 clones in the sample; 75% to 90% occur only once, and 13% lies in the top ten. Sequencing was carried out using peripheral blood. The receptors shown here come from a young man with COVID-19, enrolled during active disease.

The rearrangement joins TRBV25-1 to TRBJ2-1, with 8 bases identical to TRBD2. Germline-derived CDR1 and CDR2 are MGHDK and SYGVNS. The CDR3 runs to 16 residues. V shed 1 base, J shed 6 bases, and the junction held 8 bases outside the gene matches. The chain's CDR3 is CASSESRTSRFNEQFF. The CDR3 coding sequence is TGTGCCAGCAGTGAATCGAGGACTAGCAGGTTCAATGAGCAGTTCTTC.

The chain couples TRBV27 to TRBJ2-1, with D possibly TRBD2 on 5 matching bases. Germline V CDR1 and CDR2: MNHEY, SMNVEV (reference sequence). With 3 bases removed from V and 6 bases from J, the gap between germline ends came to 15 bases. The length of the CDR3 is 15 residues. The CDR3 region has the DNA TGTGCCAGCAGTTTGCCCCGCGGAGGATCCAATGAGCAGTTCTTC. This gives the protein CASSLPRGGSNEQFF.

In DNA, the CDR3 is TGTGCCACTGGACAGGGGGTAAATCAGCCCCAGCATTTT. This translates into CATGQGVNQPQHF. The J gene is TRBJ1-5, the V gene TRBV19; TRBD1 matches at 10 bases. This CDR3 region has 13 residues. The V segment lost 10 bases and the J segment 4 bases; nucleotides outside the gene matches: 4. The germline V gene has CDR1 LNHDA and CDR2 SQIVND (reference sequence).

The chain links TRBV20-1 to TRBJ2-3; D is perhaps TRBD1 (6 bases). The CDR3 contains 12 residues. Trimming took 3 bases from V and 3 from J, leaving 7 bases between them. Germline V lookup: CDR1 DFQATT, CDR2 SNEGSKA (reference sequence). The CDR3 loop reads CSASQGTDTQYF. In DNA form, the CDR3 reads TGCAGTGCTAGTCAGGGGACAGATACGCAGTATTTT.

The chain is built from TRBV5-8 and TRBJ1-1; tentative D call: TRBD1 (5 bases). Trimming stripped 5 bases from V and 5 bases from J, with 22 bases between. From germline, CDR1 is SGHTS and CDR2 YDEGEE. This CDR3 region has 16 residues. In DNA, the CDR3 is TGTGCCAGCAGATCCACAGTTATGGGGCTCGGAACTGAAGCTTTCTTT. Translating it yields CASRSTVMGLGTEAFF.

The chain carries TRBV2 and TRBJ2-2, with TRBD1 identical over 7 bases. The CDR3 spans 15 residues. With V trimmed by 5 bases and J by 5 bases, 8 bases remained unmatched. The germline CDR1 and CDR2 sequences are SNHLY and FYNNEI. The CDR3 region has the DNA TGTGCCAGCAGTCTAGACAGGGCCCGGACCGGGGAGCTGTTTTTT. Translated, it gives CASSLDRARTGELFF.

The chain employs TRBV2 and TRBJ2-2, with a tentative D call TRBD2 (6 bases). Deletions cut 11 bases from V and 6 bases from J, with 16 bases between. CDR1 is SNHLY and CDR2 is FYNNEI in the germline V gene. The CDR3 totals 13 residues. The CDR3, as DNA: TGTGCCTCCCCAAAAGGGAGGCCCGGGGAGCTGTTTTTT. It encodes CASPKGRPGELFF. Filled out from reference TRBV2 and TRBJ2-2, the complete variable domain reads EPEVTQTPSHQVTQMGQEVILRCVPISNHLYFYWYRQILGQKVEFLVSFYNNEISEKSEIFDDQFSVERPDGSNFTLKIRSTKLEDSAMYFCASPKGRPGELFFGEGSRLTVL.

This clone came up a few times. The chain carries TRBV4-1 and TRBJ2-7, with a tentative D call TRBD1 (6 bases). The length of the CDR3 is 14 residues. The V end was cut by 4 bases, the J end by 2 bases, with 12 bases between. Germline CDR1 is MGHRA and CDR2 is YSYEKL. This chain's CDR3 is CASSPTPGAYEQYF. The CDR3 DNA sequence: TGCGCCAGCAGCCCTACCCCAGGGGCCTACGAGCAGTACTTC.

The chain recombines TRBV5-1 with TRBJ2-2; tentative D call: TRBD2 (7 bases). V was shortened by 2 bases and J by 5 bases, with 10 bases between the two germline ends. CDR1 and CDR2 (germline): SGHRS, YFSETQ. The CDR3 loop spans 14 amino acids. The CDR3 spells CASSFGGQTGELFF. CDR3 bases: TGCGCCAGCAGCTTCGGGGGGCAGACCGGGGAGCTGTTTTTT.

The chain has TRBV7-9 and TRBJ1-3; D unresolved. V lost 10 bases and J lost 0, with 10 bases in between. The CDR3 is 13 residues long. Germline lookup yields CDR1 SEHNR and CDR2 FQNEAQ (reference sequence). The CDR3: CATTLPSGNTIYF. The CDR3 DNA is TGTGCCACCACACTTCCCTCTGGAAACACCATATATTTT.

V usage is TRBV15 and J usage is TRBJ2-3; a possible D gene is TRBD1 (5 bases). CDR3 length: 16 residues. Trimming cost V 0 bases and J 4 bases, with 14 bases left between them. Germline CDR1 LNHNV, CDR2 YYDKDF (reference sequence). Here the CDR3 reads CATSRDRRIGADTQYF. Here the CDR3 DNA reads TGTGCCACCAGCAGAGATCGGCGGATAGGGGCAGATACGCAGTATTTT.

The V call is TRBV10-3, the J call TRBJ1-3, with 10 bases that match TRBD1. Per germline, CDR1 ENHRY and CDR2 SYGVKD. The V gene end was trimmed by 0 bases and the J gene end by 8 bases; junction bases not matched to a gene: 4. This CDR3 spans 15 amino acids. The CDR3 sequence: CAISESRQGADTIYF. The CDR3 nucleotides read TGTGCCATCAGTGAGTCGAGACAGGGGGCAGACACCATATATTTT.

CDR3 in DNA: TGTGCCAGCAGCGAAACAGGGGCTGGGGCCAACGTCCTGACTTTC. This translates into CASSETGAGANVLTF. The rearrangement joins TRBV5-6 to TRBJ2-6; TRBD1 matches at 7 bases. Germline CDR1 reads SGHDT; CDR2 reads YYEEEE. V was clipped by 4 bases and J by 2 bases; unmatched bases: 3. The CDR3 totals 15 residues.

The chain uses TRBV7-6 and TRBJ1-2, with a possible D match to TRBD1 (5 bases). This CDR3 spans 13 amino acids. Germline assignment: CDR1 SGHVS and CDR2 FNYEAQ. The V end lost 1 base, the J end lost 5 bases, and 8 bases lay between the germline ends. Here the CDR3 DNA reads TGTGCCAGCAGCTTAGGGCAGGGTTATGGCTACACCTTC. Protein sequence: CASSLGQGYGYTF.

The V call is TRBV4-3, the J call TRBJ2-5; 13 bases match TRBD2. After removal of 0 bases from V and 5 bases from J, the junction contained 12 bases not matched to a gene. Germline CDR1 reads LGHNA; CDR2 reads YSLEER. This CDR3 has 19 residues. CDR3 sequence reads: CASSQDKGRTSGSRETQYF. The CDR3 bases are TGCGCCAGCAGCCAAGACAAGGGGCGGACTAGCGGGAGCAGGGAGACCCAGTACTTC.

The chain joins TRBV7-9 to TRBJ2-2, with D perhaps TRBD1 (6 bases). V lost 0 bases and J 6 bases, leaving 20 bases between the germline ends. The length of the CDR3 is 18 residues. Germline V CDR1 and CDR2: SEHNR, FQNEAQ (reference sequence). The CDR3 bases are TGTGCCAGCAGCTTAGCGGGTCCAGGACAGAACGACTCCGGGGAGCTGTTTTTT. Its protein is CASSLAGPGQNDSGELFF.

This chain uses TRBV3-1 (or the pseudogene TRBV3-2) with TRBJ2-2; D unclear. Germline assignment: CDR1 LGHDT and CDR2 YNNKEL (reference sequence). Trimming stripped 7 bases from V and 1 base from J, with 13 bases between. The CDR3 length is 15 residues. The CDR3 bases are TGTGCCAGCAAAGAGGTGGAGCGGAACACCGGGGAGCTGTTTTTT. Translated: CASKEVERNTGELFF.

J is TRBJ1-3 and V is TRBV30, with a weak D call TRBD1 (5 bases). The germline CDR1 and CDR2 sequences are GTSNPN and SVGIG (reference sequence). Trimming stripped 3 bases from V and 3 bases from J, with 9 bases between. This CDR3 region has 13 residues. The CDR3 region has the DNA TGTGCCTGGAGCGCGGGGGATGGAAACACCATATATTTT. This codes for CAWSAGDGNTIYF.

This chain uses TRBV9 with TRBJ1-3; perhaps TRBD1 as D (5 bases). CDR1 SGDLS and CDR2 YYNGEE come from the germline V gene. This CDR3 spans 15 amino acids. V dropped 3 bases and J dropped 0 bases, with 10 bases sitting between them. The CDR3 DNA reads TGTGCCAGCAGCGGGGACTCCTACTCTGGAAACACCATATATTTT. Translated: CASSGDSYSGNTIYF.

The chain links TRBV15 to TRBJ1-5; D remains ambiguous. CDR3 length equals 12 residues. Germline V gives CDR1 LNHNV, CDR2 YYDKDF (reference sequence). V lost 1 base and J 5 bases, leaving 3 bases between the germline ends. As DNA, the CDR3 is TGTGCCACCAGCAGAGCTGATCAGCCCCAGCATTTT. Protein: CATSRADQPQHF.

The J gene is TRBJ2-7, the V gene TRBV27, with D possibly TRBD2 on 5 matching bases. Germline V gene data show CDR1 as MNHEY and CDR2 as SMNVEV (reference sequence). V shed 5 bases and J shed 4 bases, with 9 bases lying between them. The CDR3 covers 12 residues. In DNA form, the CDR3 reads TGTGCCAGCAGTCGAACGGGGTACGAGCAGTACTTC. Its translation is CASSRTGYEQYF.

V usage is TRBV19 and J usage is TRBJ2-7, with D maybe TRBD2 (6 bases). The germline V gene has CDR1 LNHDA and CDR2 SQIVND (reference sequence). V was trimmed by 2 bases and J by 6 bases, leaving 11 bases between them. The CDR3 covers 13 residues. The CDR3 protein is CASSISRELEQYF. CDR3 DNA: TGTGCCAGTAGTATATCCCGGGAGCTCGAGCAGTACTTC.

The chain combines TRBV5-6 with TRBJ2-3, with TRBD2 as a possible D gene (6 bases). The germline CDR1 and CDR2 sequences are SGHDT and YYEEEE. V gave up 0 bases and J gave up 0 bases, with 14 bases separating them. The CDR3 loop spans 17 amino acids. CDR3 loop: CASSLEARRGSTDTQYF. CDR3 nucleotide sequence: TGTGCCAGCAGCTTGGAGGCTAGGAGGGGCAGCACAGATACGCAGTATTTT.

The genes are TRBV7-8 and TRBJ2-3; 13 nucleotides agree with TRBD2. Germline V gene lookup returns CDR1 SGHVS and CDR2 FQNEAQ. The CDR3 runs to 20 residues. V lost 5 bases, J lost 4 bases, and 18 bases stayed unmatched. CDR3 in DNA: TGTGCCAGCAGCCTACTGGTGACTAGCGGGAGGCGGCCGTTTCCAGATACGCAGTATTTT. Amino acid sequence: CASSLLVTSGRRPFPDTQYF.

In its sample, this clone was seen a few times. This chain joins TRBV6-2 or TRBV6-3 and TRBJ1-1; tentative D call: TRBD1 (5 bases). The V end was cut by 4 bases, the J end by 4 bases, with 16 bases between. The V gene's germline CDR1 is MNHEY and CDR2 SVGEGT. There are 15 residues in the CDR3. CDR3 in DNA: TGTGCCAGCAGTTGGCGGGTTTTGGGGGGCACTGAAGCTTTCTTT. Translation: CASSWRVLGGTEAFF.

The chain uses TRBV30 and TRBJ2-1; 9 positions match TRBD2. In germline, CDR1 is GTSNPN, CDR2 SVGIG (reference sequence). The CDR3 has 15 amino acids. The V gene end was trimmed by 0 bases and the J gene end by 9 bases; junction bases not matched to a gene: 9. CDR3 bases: TGTGCCTGGAGTGTAAAGATAGCGGGAGTGCGTGAGCAGTTCTTC. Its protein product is CAWSVKIAGVREQFF.